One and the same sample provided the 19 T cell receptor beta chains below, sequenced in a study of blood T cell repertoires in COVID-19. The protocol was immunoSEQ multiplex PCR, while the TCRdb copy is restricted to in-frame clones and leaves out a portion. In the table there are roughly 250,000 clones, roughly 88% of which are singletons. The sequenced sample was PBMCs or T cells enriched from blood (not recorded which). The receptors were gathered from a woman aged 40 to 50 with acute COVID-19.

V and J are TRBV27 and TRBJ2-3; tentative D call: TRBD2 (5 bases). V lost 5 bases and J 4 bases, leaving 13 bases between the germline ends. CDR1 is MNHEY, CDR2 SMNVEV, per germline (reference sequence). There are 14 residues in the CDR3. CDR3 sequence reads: CASSMSGSADTQYF. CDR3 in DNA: TGTGCCAGCAGTATGAGTGGGAGCGCAGATACGCAGTATTTT.

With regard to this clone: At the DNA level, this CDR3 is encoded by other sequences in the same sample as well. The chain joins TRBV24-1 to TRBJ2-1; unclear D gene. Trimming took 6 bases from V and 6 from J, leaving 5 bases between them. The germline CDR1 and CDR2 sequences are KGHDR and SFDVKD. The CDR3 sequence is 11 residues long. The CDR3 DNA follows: TGTGCCACCAGTCGAGGCAATGAGCAGTTCTTC. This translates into CATSRGNEQFF.

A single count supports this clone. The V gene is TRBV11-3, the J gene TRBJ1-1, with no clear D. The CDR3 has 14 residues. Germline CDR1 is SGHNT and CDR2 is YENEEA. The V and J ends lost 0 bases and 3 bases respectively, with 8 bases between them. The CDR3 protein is CASSLDGLYTEAFF. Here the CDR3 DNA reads TGTGCCAGCAGCTTAGATGGTCTATACACTGAAGCTTTCTTT. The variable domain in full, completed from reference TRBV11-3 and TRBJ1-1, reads EAGVVQSPRYKIIEKKQPVAFWCNPISGHNTLYWYLQNLGQGPELLIRYENEEAVDDSQLPKDRFSAERLKGVDSTLKIQPAELGDSAVYLCASSLDGLYTEAFFGQGTRLTVV.

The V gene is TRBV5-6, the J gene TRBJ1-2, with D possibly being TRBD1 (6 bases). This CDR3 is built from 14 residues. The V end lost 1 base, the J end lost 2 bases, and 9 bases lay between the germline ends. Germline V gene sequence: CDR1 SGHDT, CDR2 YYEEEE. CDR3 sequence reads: CASSLWTVNYGYTF. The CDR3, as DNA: TGTGCCAGCAGCTTGTGGACAGTCAACTATGGCTACACCTTC.

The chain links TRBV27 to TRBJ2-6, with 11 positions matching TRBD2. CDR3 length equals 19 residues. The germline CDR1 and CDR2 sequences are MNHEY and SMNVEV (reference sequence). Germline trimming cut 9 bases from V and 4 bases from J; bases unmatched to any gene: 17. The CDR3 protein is CASGRLAGGVSWGANVLTF. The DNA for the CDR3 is TGTGCCAGTGGGAGGCTAGCGGGAGGAGTTTCGTGGGGGGCCAACGTCCTGACTTTC.

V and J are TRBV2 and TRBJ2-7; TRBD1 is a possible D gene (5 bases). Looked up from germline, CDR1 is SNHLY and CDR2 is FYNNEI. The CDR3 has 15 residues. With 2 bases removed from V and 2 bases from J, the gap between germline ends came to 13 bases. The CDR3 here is CASSERQPTTYEQYF. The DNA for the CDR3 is TGTGCCAGCAGTGAAAGACAGCCCACCACCTACGAGCAGTACTTC.

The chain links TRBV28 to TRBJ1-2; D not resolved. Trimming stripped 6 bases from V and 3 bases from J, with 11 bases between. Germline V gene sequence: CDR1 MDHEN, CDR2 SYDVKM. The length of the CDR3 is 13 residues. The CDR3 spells CASSFIGDYGYTF. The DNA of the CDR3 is TGTGCCAGCAGCTTCATCGGGGACTATGGCTACACCTTC.

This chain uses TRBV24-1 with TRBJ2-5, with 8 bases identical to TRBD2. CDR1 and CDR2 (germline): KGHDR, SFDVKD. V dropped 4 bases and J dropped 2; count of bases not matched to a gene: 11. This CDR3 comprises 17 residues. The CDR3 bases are TGTGCCACCAGTGAGTTAATTCCGGGACTAGGACAAGAGACCCAGTACTTC. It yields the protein CATSELIPGLGQETQYF.

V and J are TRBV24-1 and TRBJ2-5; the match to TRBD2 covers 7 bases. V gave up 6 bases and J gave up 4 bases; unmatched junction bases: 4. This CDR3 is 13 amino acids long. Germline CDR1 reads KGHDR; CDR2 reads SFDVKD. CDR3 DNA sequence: TGTGCCACCAGTACCAGACTAGCAGAGACCCAGTACTTC. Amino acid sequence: CATSTRLAETQYF.

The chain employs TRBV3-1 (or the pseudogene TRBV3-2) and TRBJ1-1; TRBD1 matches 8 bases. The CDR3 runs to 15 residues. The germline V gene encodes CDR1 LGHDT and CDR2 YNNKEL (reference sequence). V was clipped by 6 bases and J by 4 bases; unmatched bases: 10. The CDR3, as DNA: TGTGCCAGCAGACGAAAGTCAGGGGGCGTCACTGAAGCTTTCTTT. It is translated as CASRRKSGGVTEAFF.

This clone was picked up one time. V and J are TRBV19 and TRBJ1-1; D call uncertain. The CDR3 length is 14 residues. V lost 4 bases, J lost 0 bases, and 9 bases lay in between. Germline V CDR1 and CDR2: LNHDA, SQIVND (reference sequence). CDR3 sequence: CASSRAQLNTEAFF. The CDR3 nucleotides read TGTGCCAGTAGTAGGGCGCAGTTGAACACTGAAGCTTTCTTT.

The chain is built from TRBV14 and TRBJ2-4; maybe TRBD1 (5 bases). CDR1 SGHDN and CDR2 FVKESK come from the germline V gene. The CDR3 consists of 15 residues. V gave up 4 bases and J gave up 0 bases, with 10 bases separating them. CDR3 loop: CASSPRVGAKNIQYF. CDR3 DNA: TGTGCCAGCAGCCCCAGGGTTGGAGCCAAAAACATTCAGTACTTC. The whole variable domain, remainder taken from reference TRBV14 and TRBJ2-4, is EAGVTQFPSHSVIEKGQTVTLRCDPISGHDNLYWYRRVMGKEIKFLLHFVKESKQDESGMPNNRFLAERTGGTYSTLKVQPAELEDSGVYFCASSPRVGAKNIQYFGAGTRLSVL.

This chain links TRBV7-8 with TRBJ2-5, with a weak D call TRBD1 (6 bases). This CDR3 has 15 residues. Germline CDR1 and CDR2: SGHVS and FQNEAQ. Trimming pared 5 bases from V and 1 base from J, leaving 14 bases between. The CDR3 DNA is TGTGCCAGCAGCAGAACGGGACAAACCCAAGAGACCCAGTACTTC. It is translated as CASSRTGQTQETQYF.

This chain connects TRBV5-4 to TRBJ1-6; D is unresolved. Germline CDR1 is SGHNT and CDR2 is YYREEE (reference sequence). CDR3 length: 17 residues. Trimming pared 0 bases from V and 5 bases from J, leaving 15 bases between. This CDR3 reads CASSLDARAPDNSPLHF. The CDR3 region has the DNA TGTGCCAGCAGCTTGGATGCGAGGGCACCCGATAATTCACCCCTCCACTTT.

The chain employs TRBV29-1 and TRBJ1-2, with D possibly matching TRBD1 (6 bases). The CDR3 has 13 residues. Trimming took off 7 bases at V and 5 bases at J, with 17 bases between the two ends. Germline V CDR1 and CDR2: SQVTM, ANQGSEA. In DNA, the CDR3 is TGCAGCGCCCAAGGGGGGGTCGGGTATGGCTACACCTTC. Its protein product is CSAQGGVGYGYTF.

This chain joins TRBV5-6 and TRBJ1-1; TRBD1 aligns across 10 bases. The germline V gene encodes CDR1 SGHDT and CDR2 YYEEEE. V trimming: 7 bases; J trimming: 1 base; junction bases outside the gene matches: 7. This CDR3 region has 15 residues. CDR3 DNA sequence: TGTGCCAGCGGATATAGGGACAGGGGGAACACTGAAGCTTTCTTT. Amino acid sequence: CASGYRDRGNTEAFF.

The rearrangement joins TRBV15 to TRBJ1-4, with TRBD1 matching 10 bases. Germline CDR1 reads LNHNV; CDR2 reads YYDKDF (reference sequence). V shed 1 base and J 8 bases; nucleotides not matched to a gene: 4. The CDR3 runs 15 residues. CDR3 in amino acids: CATSRAGQGVEKLFF. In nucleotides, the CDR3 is TGTGCCACCAGCAGAGCCGGACAGGGGGTAGAAAAACTGTTTTTT. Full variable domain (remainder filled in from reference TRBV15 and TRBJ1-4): DAMVIQNPRYQVTQFGKPVTLSCSQTLNHNVMYWYQQKSSQAPKLLFHYYDKDFNNEADTPDNFQSRRPNTSFCFLDIRSPGLGDTAMYLCATSRAGQGVEKLFFGSGTQLSVL.

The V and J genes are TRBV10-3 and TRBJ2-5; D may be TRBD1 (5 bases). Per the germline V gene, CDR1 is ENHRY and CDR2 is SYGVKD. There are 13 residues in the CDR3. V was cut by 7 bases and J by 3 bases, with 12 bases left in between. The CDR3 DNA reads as TGTGCCATCAATCGGACACCCAAAGAGACCCAGTACTTC. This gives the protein CAINRTPKETQYF.

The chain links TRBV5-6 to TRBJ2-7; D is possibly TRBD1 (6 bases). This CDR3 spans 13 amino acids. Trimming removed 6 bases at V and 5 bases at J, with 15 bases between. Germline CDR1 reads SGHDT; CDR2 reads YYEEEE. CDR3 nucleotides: TGTGCCAGCAACCCACAGGGTTTTGACGAGCAGTACTTC. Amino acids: CASNPQGFDEQYF.